The 28 T cell receptor beta chains given below trace back to one sample, sequenced in a study of T cell responses to AZD1222 COVID-19 vaccine. The assay was immunoSEQ multiplex PCR, and TCRdb's table has in-frame clones only and misses some. The sample comprises roughly 180,000 clones, roughly 92% of which are singletons, and 1.6% rests with the top ten. The material sequenced was peripheral blood, taken 28 days after the second AZD1222 dose. The source is an adult who received the AZD1222 COVID-19 vaccine.

V gene TRBV18 combines with J gene TRBJ2-4; 10 nucleotides align to TRBD1. Germline values: CDR1 KGHSH, CDR2 LQKENI. This CDR3 is 15 amino acids long. With 3 bases clipped from V and 7 bases from J, the junction kept 6 bases outside the gene matches. The CDR3 DNA sequence: TGTGCCAGCTCACCGGAGACAGGGGGCGCGAACATTCAGTACTTC. Protein product: CASSPETGGANIQYF.

The chain carries TRBV2 and TRBJ1-3; D unresolved. Germline CDR1 SNHLY, CDR2 FYNNEI. The V end was cut by 7 bases, the J end by 8 bases, with 12 bases between. The CDR3 has 12 residues. The CDR3 loop reads CASMTTGDTIYF. The DNA for the CDR3 is TGTGCCAGCATGACCACCGGGGACACCATATATTTT.

This clone was picked up one time. The chain links TRBV10-1 to TRBJ1-2; maybe TRBD1 (5 bases). CDR1 and CDR2 (germline): WNHNN, SYGVQD (reference sequence). V lost 0 bases and J 8 bases, leaving 13 bases between the germline ends. The CDR3 extends over 14 amino acids. CDR3 coding DNA: TGCGCCAGCAGTGAGTCACGGGGCGTTAGGGGCTACACCTTC. Its translation is CASSESRGVRGYTF.

A single count supports this clone. The J gene is TRBJ1-2, the V gene TRBV3-1 (or the pseudogene TRBV3-2); TRBD1 is a possible D gene (5 bases). Germline lookup yields CDR1 LGHDT and CDR2 YNNKEL (reference sequence). This CDR3 spans 13 amino acids. The V and J ends lost 8 bases and 1 base respectively, with 11 bases between them. CDR3 in DNA: TGTGCCAGCGCCTCGGGGCATAACTATGGCTACACCTTC. Amino acid sequence: CASASGHNYGYTF.

V and J are TRBV11-2 and TRBJ1-2; 7 bases fit TRBD1. Trimming cost V 3 bases and J 8 bases; bases outside gene matches: 9. The germline gives CDR1 SGHAT, CDR2 FQNNGV. This CDR3 contains 14 residues. The CDR3 nucleotides are TGTGCCAGCAGCTTGACCGGGACAGAAATGGGCTACACCTTC. It encodes CASSLTGTEMGYTF. Full variable domain (missing parts from reference TRBV11-2 and TRBJ1-2): EAGVAQSPRYKIIEKRQSVAFWCNPISGHATLYWYQQILGQGPKLLIQFQNNGVVDDSQLPKDRFSAERLKGVDSTLKIQPAKLEDSAVYLCASSLTGTEMGYTFGSGTRLTVV.

This clone turned up a few times. The genes are TRBV27 and TRBJ2-1; 12 nucleotides align to TRBD2. V gave up 0 bases and J gave up 6 bases; unmatched junction bases: 9. Germline V lookup: CDR1 MNHEY, CDR2 SMNVEV (reference sequence). CDR3 length: 18 amino acids. The CDR3 reads CASSLSFFATSGSNEQFF. The CDR3 DNA follows: TGTGCCAGCAGTTTATCGTTCTTTGCGACTAGCGGGAGCAATGAGCAGTTCTTC.

The chain couples TRBV27 to TRBJ1-1; D is unclear. Germline-derived CDR1 and CDR2 are MNHEY and SMNVEV (reference sequence). This CDR3 spans 15 amino acids. Trimming left V 5 bases short and J 2 bases short, with 15 bases between. CDR3 residues: CASSLQLTGNTEAFF. In nucleotides, the CDR3 is TGTGCCAGCAGTCTACAACTAACTGGAAACACTGAAGCTTTCTTT.

V usage is TRBV14 and J usage is TRBJ2-1; 11 bases agree with TRBD2. This CDR3 is 15 amino acids long. Germline assignment: CDR1 SGHDN and CDR2 FVKESK. Trimming removed 4 bases from V and 6 bases from J; junction bases left unmatched: 5. The CDR3 coding sequence is TGTGCCAGCAGCCTACTAGCGGGGGCCCTCAATGAGCAGTTCTTC. Protein product: CASSLLAGALNEQFF.

This chain connects TRBV5-1 to TRBJ1-4; D remains ambiguous. CDR1 SGHRS and CDR2 YFSETQ come from the germline V gene. The ends were cut back, 4 bases at V and 4 bases at J, with 14 bases in the middle. The length of the CDR3 is 15 residues. The CDR3 loop is CASSALQGYNEKLFF. The CDR3 DNA reads TGCGCCAGCAGCGCCCTACAAGGCTATAATGAAAAACTGTTTTTT.

CDR3 in DNA: TGTGCCAGCAGCAAATTGGACGGAAACTATGGCTACACCTTC. Translated, it gives CASSKLDGNYGYTF. The rearrangement links TRBV21-1 to TRBJ1-2. TRBV21-1 is noted as a pseudogene. The CDR3 loop spans 14 amino acids.

This chain connects TRBV5-1 to TRBJ1-2, with D uncertain. Looked up from germline, CDR1 is SGHRS and CDR2 is YFSETQ. The CDR3 spans 16 residues. Trimming took off 0 bases at V and 4 bases at J, with 16 bases between the two ends. CDR3 loop: CASSLESPKTPYGYTF. In DNA, the CDR3 is TGCGCCAGCAGCTTGGAGTCACCAAAAACCCCCTATGGCTACACCTTC.

V gene TRBV28 combines with J gene TRBJ1-2; 7 nucleotides agree with TRBD1. The CDR3 consists of 11 residues. Losses at the gene ends were 5 bases for V and 8 bases for J; bases not matched to a gene: 2. The germline V gene has CDR1 MDHEN and CDR2 SYDVKM. The DNA of the CDR3 is TGTGCCAGCAGTCACAGGGGAGGCTACACCTTC. Amino acid sequence: CASSHRGGYTF.

This rearrangement joins TRBV2 to TRBJ2-3, with D tentatively TRBD2 (5 bases). The CDR3 sequence is 15 residues long. The germline V gene has CDR1 SNHLY and CDR2 FYNNEI. Between the trimmed V and J ends, which lost 1 base and 2 bases, there was a span of 10 bases. The DNA of the CDR3 is TGTGCCAGCAGTGAAGGGAGCGGATACACAGATACGCAGTATTTT. Amino acids: CASSEGSGYTDTQYF.

The chain has TRBV19 and TRBJ1-6, with TRBD1 as a possible D gene (6 bases). V dropped 6 bases and J dropped 7 bases, with 19 bases sitting between them. The CDR3 contains 16 residues. The germline CDR1 and CDR2 sequences are LNHDA and SQIVND (reference sequence). The CDR3 region has the DNA TGTGCCAGTAGGTCCCCCAACGCAGGGGCAAATTCACCCCTCCACTTT. Encoded protein: CASRSPNAGANSPLHF.

V gene TRBV5-1 combines with J gene TRBJ2-1, with 9 nucleotides matching TRBD1. CDR1 is SGHRS, CDR2 YFSETQ, per germline. The CDR3 contains 15 residues. Trimming at V came to 6 bases and at J to 14 bases, leaving 18 bases not matched to a gene. The CDR3 here is CASTVGGIRTGDKFF. Written as DNA, the CDR3 is TGCGCCAGCACCGTGGGGGGGATTAGGACAGGGGACAAGTTCTTC.

The chain couples TRBV29-1 to TRBJ2-1; D is perhaps TRBD2 (5 bases). Germline CDR1 is SQVTM and CDR2 is ANQGSEA. The CDR3 is 17 amino acids. The V and J ends lost 0 bases and 6 bases respectively, with 21 bases between them. DNA for the CDR3: TGCAGCGTTGAAGACACCCAACTTCGCCCTGGGAGCAATGAGCAGTTCTTC. Protein product: CSVEDTQLRPGSNEQFF.

The genes are TRBV11-3 and TRBJ2-1; possible D gene TRBD1, 6 bases. Germline V gene lookup returns CDR1 SGHNT and CDR2 YENEEA. The CDR3 has 15 amino acids. Trimming removed 5 bases from V and 0 bases from J, with 11 bases in between. CDR3 protein: CASSPTGNSYNEQFF. The CDR3 coding sequence is TGTGCCAGCAGCCCAACAGGGAACTCCTACAATGAGCAGTTCTTC.

V and J are TRBV2 and TRBJ2-5; 11 bases agree with TRBD2. The CDR3 loop spans 16 amino acids. CDR1 and CDR2 from the germline V gene are SNHLY and FYNNEI. The ends lost 6 bases at V and 5 bases at J; junction bases unmatched: 11. CDR3 residues: CASSRVPGLAAETQYF. CDR3 sequence (DNA): TGTGCCAGCAGCCGCGTACCGGGACTAGCGGCGGAGACCCAGTACTTC.

The rearrangement joins TRBV19 to TRBJ1-1; no firm D call. Per the germline V gene, CDR1 is LNHDA and CDR2 is SQIVND (reference sequence). V lost 5 bases to trimming and J lost 6 bases, with 7 bases between them. The length of the CDR3 is 11 residues. The DNA of the CDR3 is TGTGCCAGTAGTGGGGTCCCTGAAGCTTTCTTT. Encoded protein: CASSGVPEAFF.

V usage is TRBV12-3 or TRBV12-4 and J usage is TRBJ1-2; D is unresolved. The CDR3 runs to 12 residues. V dropped 3 bases and J dropped 6 bases, with 8 bases sitting between them. CDR3 DNA: TGTGCCAGCAGTTTGATTGGCCATGGCTACACCTTC. It encodes CASSLIGHGYTF.

This sequence joins TRBV9 and TRBJ1-4; tentatively, D is TRBD1 (6 bases). Germline CDR1 is SGDLS and CDR2 is YYNGEE. The CDR3 totals 15 residues. The V end lost 3 bases, the J end lost 11 bases, and 20 bases lay between the germline ends. The CDR3 protein is CASSGTGRPGGKLFF. CDR3 DNA sequence: TGTGCCAGCAGCGGAACAGGGCGTCCGGGCGGGAAACTGTTTTTT. The full variable domain, completed using reference TRBV9 and TRBJ1-4, is DSGVTQTPKHLITATGQRVTLRCSPRSGDLSVYWYQQSLDQGLQFLIQYYNGEERAKGNILERFSAQQFPDLHSELNLSSLELGDSALYFCASSGTGRPGGKLFFGSGTQLSVL.

This clone was found once. The chain employs TRBV19 and TRBJ1-4, with D possibly TRBD1 on 5 matching bases. The CDR3 covers 15 residues. The ends were cut back, 4 bases at V and 8 bases at J, with 17 bases in the middle. Looked up from germline, CDR1 is LNHDA and CDR2 is SQIVND (reference sequence). As DNA, the CDR3 is TGTGCCAGTAGTAAGGAGGGGAAGGCGGGAGAAAAACTGTTTTTT. Its translation is CASSKEGKAGEKLFF.

The V gene is TRBV7-9, the J gene TRBJ1-3; D gene ambiguous. CDR3 size: 14 residues. CDR1 and CDR2 from the germline V gene are SEHNR and FQNEAQ (reference sequence). V was trimmed by 1 base and J by 1 base, leaving 5 bases between them. CDR3 bases: TGTGCCAGCAGCTTAGACAGTTCTGGAAACACCATATATTTT. This codes for CASSLDSSGNTIYF.

The chain carries TRBV3-1 (or the pseudogene TRBV3-2) and TRBJ1-2; D is uncertain. The V gene's germline CDR1 is LGHDT and CDR2 YNNKEL (reference sequence). With 0 bases removed from V and 8 bases from J, the gap between germline ends came to 13 bases. The CDR3 runs to 14 residues. Here the CDR3 DNA reads TGTGCCAGCAGCCAAGATTACGCCCCGGGAGGCTACACCTTC. Translated, it gives CASSQDYAPGGYTF.

This clone appeared once. This sequence joins TRBV3-1 (or the pseudogene TRBV3-2) and TRBJ1-4, with D unresolved. Germline CDR1 reads LGHDT; CDR2 reads YNNKEL (reference sequence). Trimming shortened V by 1 base and J by 7 bases, and 16 bases separated the two germline ends. The CDR3 is 16 amino acids. CDR3 amino acids: CASSQGLSTQREKLFF. In nucleotides, the CDR3 is TGTGCCAGCAGCCAAGGGTTGAGCACCCAGCGTGAAAAACTGTTTTTT.

The chain uses TRBV7-9 and TRBJ1-6; maybe TRBD1 (6 bases). The germline V gene encodes CDR1 SEHNR and CDR2 FQNEAQ (reference sequence). V was clipped by 2 bases and J by 7 bases, with 9 bases between them. This CDR3 spans 14 amino acids. The CDR3 region has the DNA TGTGCCAGCAGCTTATCAACAGGGAATTCACCCCTCCACTTT. Amino acids: CASSLSTGNSPLHF. The variable domain in full, with the rest retrieved from reference TRBV7-9 and TRBJ1-6, is DTGVSQNPRHKITKRGQNVTFRCDPISEHNRLYWYRQTLGQGPEFLTYFQNEAQLEKSRLLSDRFSAERPKGSFSTLEIQRTEQGDSAMYLCASSLSTGNSPLHFGNGTRLTVT.

This chain uses TRBV18 with TRBJ1-3, with 8 nucleotides matching TRBD1. CDR1 and CDR2 (germline): KGHSH, LQKENI. The CDR3 is made up of 19 amino acids. The ends lost 6 bases at V and 0 bases at J; junction bases unmatched: 16. The CDR3 DNA reads TGTGCCAGCTCGCTGGACAGGGCCCGCGAACACAACTCTGGAAACACCATATATTTT. Translation: CASSLDRAREHNSGNTIYF. Full variable domain (outside the CDR3, taken from reference TRBV18 and TRBJ1-3): NAGVMQNPRHLVRRRGQEARLRCSPMKGHSHVYWYRQLPEEGLKFMVYLQKENIIDESGMPKERFSAEFPKEGPSILRIQQVVRGDSAAYFCASSLDRAREHNSGNTIYFGEGSWLTVV.

The rearrangement joins TRBV27 to TRBJ2-2, with D unresolved. From germline, CDR1 is MNHEY and CDR2 SMNVEV (reference sequence). Deletions cut 7 bases from V and 5 bases from J, with 14 bases between. The CDR3 consists of 14 residues. The DNA for the CDR3 is TGTGCCAGCAAGTTGGCCGATTGGACCGGGGAGCTGTTTTTT. Translated, it gives CASKLADWTGELFF.